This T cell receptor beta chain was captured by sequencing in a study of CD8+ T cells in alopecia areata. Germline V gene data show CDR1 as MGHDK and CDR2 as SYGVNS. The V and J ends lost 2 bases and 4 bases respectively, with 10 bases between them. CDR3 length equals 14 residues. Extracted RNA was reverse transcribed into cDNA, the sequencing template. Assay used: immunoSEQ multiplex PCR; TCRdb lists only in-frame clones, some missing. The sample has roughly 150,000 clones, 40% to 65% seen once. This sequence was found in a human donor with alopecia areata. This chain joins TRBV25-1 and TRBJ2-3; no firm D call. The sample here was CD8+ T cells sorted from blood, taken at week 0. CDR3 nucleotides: TGTGCCAGCAGTGAAGACCCCTGGGCAGATACGCAGTATTTT. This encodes CASSEDPWADTQYF. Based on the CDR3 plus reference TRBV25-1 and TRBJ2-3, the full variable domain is EADIYQTPRYLVIGTGKKITLECSQTMGHDKMYWYQQDPGMELHLIHYSYGVNSTEKGDLSSESTVSRIRTEHFPLTLESARPSHTSQYLCASSEDPWADTQYFGPGTRLTVL.